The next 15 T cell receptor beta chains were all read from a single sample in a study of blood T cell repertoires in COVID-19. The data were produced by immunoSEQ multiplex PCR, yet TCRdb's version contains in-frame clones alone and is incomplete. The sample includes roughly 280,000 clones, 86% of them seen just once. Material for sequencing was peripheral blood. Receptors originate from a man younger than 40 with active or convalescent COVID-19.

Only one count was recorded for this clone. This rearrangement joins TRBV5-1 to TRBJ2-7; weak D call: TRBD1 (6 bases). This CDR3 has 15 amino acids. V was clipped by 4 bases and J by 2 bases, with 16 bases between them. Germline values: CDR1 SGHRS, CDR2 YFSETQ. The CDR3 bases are TGCGCCAGCAGCCCTCAGCCGGGACAAACCTACGAGCAGTACTTC. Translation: CASSPQPGQTYEQYF.

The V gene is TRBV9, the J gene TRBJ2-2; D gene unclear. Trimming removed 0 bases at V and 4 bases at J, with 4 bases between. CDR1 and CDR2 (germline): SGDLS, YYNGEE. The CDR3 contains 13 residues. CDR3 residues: CASSVDGTGELFF. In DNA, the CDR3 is TGTGCCAGCAGCGTAGACGGCACCGGGGAGCTGTTTTTT.

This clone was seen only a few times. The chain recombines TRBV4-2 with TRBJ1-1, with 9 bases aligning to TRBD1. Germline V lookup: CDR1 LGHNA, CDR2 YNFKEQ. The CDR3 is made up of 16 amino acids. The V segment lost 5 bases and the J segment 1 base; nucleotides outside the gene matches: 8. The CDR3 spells CASSEDRGKGNTEAFF. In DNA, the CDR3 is TGTGCCAGCAGCGAGGACAGGGGAAAGGGGAACACTGAAGCTTTCTTT.

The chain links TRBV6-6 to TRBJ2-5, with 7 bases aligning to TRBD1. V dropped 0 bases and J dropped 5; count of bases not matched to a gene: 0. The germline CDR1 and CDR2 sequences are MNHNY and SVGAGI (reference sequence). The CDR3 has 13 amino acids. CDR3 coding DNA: TGTGCCAGCAGTTACTCGACAGGGGAGACCCAGTACTTC. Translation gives CASSYSTGETQYF.

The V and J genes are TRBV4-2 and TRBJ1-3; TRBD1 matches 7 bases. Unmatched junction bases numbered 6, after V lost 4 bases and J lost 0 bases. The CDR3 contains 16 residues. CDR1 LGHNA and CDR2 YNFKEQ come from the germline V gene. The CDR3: CASSLQGPNSGNTIYF. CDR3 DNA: TGTGCCAGCAGCCTACAGGGGCCCAACTCTGGAAACACCATATATTTT.

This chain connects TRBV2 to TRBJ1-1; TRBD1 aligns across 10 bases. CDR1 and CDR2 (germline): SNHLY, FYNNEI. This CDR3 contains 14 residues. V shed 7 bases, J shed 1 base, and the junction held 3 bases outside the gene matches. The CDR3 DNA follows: TGTGCCAGCAAGGGACAGGGGACGAACACTGAAGCTTTCTTT. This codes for CASKGQGTNTEAFF.

The CDR3 sequence is CASSPKNTEAFF. CDR3 DNA sequence: TGTGCCAGCAGCCCCAAGAACACTGAAGCTTTCTTT. The gene calls are TRBV3-1 (or the pseudogene TRBV3-2) and TRBJ1-1; no firm D call. Trimming removed 4 bases at V and 1 base at J, with 4 bases between. The germline V gene has CDR1 LGHDT and CDR2 YNNKEL (reference sequence). The CDR3 runs 12 residues.

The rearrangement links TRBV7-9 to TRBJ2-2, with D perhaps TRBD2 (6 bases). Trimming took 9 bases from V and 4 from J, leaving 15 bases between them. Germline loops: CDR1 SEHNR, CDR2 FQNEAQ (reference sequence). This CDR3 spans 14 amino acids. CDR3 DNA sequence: TGTGCCAGGAGCACCGGGAGAAGCACCGGGGAGCTGTTTTTT. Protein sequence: CARSTGRSTGELFF.

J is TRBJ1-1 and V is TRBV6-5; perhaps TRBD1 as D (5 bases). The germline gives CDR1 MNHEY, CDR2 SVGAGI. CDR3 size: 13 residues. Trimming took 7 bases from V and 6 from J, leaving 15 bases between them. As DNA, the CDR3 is TGTGCCAGCACCCCCCGGCGGGGGGCTGAAGCTTTCTTT. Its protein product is CASTPRRGAEAFF.

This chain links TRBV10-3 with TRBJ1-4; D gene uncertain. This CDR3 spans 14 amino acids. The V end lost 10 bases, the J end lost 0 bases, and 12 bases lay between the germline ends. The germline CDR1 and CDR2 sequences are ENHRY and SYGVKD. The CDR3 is CATRSSSTNEKLFF. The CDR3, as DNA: TGTGCCACTCGGTCTTCTTCAACTAATGAAAAACTGTTTTTT.

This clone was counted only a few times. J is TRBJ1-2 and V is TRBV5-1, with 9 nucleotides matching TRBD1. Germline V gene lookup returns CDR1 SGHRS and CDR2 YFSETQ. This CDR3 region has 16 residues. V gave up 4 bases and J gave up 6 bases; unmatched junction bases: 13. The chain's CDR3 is CASSRGQGAQGDGYTF. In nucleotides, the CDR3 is TGCGCCAGCAGCCGGGGACAGGGAGCTCAAGGTGATGGCTACACCTTC.

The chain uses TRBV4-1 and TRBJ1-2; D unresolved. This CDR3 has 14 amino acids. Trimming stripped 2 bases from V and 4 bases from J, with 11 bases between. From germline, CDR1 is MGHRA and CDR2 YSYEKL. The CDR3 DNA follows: TGCGCCAGCAGCCAACGGTACGAGAGCTATGGCTACACCTTC. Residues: CASSQRYESYGYTF.

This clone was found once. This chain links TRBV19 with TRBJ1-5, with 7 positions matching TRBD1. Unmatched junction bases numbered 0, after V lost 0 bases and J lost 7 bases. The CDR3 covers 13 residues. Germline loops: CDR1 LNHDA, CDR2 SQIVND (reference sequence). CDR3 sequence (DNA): TGTGCCAGTAGTATAGACAGGGGGCAGCCCCAGCATTTT. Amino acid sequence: CASSIDRGQPQHF.

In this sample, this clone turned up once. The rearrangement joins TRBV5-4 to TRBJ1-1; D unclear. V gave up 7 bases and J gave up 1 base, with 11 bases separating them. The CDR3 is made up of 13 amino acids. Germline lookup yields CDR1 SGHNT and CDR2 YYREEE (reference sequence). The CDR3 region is CASLSSPNTEAFF. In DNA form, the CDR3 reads TGTGCCAGCCTTAGTTCCCCGAACACTGAAGCTTTCTTT.

CDR3: CASSLDVGLSYEQYF. CDR3 DNA: TGCGCCAGCAGCTTGGACGTGGGACTGTCCTACGAGCAGTACTTC. V gene TRBV5-1 combines with J gene TRBJ2-7; a weak D match, TRBD2 (6 bases). V was cut by 0 bases and J by 1 base, with 11 bases left in between. Germline V lookup: CDR1 SGHRS, CDR2 YFSETQ. This CDR3 is 15 amino acids long.